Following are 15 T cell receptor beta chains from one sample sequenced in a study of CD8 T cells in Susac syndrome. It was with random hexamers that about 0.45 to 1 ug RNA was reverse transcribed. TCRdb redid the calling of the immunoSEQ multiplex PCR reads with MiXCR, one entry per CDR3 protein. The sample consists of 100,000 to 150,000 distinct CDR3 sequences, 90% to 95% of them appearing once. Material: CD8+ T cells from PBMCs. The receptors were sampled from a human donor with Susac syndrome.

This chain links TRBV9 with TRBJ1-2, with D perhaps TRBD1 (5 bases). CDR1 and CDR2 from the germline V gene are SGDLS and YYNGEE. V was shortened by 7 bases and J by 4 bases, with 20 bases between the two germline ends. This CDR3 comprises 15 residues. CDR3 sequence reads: CASCRDPEVAYGYTF. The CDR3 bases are TGTGCCAGCTGCCGGGACCCCGAGGTCGCCTATGGCTACACCTTC.

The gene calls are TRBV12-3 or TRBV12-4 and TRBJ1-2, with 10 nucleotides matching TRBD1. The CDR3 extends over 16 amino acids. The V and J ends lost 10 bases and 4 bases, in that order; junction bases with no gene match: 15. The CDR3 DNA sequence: TGTGCCACCCTCGGCGGGACAGGGGATCGTGGCTATGGCTACACCTTC. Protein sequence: CATLGGTGDRGYGYTF.

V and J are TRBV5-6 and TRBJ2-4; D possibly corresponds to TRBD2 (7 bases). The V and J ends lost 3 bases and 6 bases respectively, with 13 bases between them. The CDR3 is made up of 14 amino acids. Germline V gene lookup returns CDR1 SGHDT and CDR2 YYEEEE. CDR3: CASSWGGPLNIQYF. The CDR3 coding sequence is TGTGCCAGCAGCTGGGGGGGGCCTCTAAACATTCAGTACTTC.

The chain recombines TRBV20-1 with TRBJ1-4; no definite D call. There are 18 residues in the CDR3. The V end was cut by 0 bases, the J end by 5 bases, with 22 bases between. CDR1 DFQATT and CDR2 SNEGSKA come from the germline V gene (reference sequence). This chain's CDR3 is CSARDSSRPRSLNEKLFF. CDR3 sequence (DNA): TGCAGTGCTAGAGATTCCTCGAGGCCGCGCTCTTTAAATGAAAAACTGTTTTTT.

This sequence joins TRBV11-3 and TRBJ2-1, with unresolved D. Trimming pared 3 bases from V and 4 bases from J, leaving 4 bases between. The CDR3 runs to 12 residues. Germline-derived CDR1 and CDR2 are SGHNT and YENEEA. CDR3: CASSFQYNEQFF. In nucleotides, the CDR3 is TGTGCCAGCAGCTTCCAGTACAATGAGCAGTTCTTC.

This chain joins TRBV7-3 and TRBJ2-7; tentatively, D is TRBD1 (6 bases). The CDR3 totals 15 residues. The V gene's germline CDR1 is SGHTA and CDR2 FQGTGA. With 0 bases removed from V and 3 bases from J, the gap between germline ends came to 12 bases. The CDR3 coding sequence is TGTGCCAGCAGCTTAACGTACAGGGCGGTCTACGAGCAGTACTTC. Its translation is CASSLTYRAVYEQYF.

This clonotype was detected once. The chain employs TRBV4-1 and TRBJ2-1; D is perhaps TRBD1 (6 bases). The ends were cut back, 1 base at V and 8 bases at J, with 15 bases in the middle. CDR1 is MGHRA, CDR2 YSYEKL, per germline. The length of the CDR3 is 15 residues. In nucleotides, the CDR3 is TGCGCCAGCAGCCAAGTGGACAGCTCCAGGGATGAGCAGTTCTTC. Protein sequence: CASSQVDSSRDEQFF.

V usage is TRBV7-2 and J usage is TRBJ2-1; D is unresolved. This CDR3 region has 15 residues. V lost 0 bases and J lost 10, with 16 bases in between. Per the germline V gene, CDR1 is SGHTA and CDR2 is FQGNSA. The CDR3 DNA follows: TGTGCCAGCAGCTTAGCGATGGTAGTGGCAGACGAGCAGTTCTTC. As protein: CASSLAMVVADEQFF.

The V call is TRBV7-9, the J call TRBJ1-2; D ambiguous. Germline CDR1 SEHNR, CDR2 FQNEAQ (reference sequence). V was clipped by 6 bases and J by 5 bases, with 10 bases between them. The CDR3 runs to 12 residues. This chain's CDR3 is CASRGRPYGYTF. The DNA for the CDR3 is TGTGCCAGCAGGGGCAGACCATATGGCTACACCTTC.

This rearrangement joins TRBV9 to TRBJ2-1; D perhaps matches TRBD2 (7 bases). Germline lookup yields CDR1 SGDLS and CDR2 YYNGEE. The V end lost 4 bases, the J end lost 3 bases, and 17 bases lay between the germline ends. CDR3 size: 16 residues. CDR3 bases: TGTGCCAGCAGCTCACCTCGGGGGGCCGACTACAATGAGCAGTTCTTC. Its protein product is CASSSPRGADYNEQFF. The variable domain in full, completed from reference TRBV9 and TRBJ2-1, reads DSGVTQTPKHLITATGQRVTLRCSPRSGDLSVYWYQQSLDQGLQFLIQYYNGEERAKGNILERFSAQQFPDLHSELNLSSLELGDSALYFCASSSPRGADYNEQFFGPGTRLTVL.

The CDR3 reads CASSLDRGATYEQYF. The CDR3 DNA follows: TGTGCCAGCAGTTTAGACAGGGGGGCCACCTACGAGCAGTACTTC. The rearrangement uses TRBV28 and TRBJ2-7; TRBD1 matches 9 bases. V was pared by 2 bases and J by 2 bases, with 4 bases of the junction left unmatched. CDR3 length equals 15 residues. The germline gives CDR1 MDHEN, CDR2 SYDVKM.

CDR3 DNA sequence: TGTGCCAGCAGCTTAACACTGTCCTACGAGCAGTACTTC. Its translation: CASSLTLSYEQYF. This chain uses TRBV7-9 with TRBJ2-7; D gene ambiguous. Looked up from germline, CDR1 is SEHNR and CDR2 is FQNEAQ (reference sequence). This CDR3 is built from 13 residues. Between the trimmed V and J ends, which lost 2 bases and 1 base, there was a span of 6 bases.

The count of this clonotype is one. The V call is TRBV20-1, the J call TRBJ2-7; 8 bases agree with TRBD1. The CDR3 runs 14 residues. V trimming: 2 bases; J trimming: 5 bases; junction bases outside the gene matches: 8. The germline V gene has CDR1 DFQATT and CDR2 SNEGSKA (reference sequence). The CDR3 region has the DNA TGCAGTGCTAGAAAGACAGGGGATTTCCACGAGCAGTACTTC. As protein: CSARKTGDFHEQYF.

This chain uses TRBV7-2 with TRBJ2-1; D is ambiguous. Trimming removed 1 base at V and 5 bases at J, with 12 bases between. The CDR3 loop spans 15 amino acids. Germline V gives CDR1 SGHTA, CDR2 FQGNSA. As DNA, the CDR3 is TGTGCCAGCAGCTTAGTTTGGAACCTCGACAATGAGCAGTTCTTC. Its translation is CASSLVWNLDNEQFF.

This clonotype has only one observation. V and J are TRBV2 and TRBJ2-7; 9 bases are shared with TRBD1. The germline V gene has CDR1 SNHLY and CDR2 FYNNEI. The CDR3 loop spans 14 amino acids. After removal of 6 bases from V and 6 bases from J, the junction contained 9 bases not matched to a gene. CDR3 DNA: TGTGCCAGCAGGGACAGGGGAGAATTCCGCGAGCAGTACTTC. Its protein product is CASRDRGEFREQYF.